This T cell receptor beta chain was obtained from a study of blood T cells in healthy people across ages. The CDR3 covers 13 residues. The germline V gene encodes CDR1 ENHRY and CDR2 SYGVKD. V was pared by 0 bases and J by 6 bases, with 7 bases between. Sample donors were healthy Caucasian individuals that came from Russia, aged roughly 6 to 100. Total RNA, at least 5.5 micrograms per sample, came from PBMCs. Study-level points and caveats: Age showed a roughly linear inverse relationship with TCR beta diversity per million T cells.

A J-beta primer mix and a sample-barcoded 5' primer were used in a second PCR of about 7 to 12 cycles. TCRdb redid the calling of the 5' RACE reads with MiXCR, one entry per CDR3 protein. The sample shows about 1.5 million distinct CDR3 sequences, roughly 45% of them seen only once. This clonotype was detected a few times. Antigen: not known. Sequenced sample: blood. The chain carries TRBV10-3 and TRBJ2-3, with D unclear. The source is a woman aged 18-35 years in good health. DNA of the CDR3: TGTGCCATCAGTGAGTCGATGTACGATACGCAGTATTTT. Translation gives CAISESMYDTQYF.